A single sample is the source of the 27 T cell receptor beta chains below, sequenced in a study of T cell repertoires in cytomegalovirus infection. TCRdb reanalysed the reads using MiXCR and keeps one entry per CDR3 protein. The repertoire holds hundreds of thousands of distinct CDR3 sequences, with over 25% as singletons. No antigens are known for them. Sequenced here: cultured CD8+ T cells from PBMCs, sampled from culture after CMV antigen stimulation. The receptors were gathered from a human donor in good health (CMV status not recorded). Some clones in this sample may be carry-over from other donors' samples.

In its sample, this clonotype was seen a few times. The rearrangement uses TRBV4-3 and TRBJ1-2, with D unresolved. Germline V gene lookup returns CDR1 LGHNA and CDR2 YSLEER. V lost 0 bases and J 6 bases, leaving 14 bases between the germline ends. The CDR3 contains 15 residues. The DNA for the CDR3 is TGCGCCAGCAGCCAAGATAGGTATTACCTCGATGGCTACACCTTC. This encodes CASSQDRYYLDGYTF.

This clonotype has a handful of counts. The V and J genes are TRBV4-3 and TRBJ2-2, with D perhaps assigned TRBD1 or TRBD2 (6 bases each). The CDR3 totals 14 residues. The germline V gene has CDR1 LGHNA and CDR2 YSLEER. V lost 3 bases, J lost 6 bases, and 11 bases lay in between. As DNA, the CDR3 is TGCGCCAGCAGCCAGAGGGGGGTGGCCGGGGAGCTGTTTTTT. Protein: CASSQRGVAGELFF.

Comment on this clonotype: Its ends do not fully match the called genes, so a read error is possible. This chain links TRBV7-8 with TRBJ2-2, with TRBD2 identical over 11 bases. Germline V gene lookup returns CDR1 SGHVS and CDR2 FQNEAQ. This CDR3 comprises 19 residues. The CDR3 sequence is CANSLDLWLAGGNTGELFF. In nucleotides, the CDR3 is TGTGCCAACAGCTTAGATCTCTGGCTAGCGGGGGGGAACACCGGGGAGCTGTTTTTT.

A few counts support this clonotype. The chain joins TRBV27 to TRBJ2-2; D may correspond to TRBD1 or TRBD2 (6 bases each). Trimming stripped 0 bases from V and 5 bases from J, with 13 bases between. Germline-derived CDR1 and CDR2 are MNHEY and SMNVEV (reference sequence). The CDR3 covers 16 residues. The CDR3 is CASSLSGGEGTGELFF. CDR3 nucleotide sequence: TGTGCCAGCAGTTTATCGGGGGGCGAGGGGACCGGGGAGCTGTTTTTT.

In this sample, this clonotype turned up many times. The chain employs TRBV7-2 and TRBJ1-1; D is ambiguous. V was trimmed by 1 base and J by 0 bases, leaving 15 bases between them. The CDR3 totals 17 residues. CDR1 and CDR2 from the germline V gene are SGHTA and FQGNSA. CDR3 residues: CASSLVSPRGLNTEAFF. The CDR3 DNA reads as TGTGCCAGCAGCTTAGTGTCACCGCGGGGTCTGAACACTGAAGCTTTCTTT.

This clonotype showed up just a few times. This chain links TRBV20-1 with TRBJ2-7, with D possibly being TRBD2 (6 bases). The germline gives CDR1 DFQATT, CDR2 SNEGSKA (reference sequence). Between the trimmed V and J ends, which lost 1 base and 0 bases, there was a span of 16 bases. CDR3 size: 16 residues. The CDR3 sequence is CSARGPSGTYSYEQYF. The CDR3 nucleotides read TGCAGTGCTAGAGGTCCCTCAGGGACTTACTCCTACGAGCAGTACTTC.

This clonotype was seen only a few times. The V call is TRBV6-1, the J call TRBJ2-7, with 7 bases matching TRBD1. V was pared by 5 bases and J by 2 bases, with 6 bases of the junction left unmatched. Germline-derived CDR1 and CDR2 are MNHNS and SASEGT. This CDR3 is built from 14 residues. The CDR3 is CASSHRQGAYEQYV. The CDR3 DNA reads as TGTGCCAGCAGTCACAGACAGGGAGCCTACGAGCAGTACGTC.

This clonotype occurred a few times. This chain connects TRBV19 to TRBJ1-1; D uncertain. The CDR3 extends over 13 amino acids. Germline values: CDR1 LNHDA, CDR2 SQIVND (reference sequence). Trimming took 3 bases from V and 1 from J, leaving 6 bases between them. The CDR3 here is CASSMSGNTEAFF. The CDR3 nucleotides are TGTGCCAGTAGTATGTCGGGGAACACTGAAGCTTTCTTT. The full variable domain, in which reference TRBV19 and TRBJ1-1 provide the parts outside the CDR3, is DGGITQSPKYLFRKEGQNVTLSCEQNLNHDAMYWYRQDPGQGLRLIYYSQIVNDFQKGDIAEGYSVSREKKESFPLTVTSAQKNPTAFYLCASSMSGNTEAFFGQGTRLTVV.

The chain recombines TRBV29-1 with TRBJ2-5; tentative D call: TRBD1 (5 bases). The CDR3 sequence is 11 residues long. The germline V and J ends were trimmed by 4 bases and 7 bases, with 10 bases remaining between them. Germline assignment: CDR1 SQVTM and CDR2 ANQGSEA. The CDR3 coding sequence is TGCAGCGTTGTATTCCAGGGGACCCAGTACTTC. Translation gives CSVVFQGTQYF.

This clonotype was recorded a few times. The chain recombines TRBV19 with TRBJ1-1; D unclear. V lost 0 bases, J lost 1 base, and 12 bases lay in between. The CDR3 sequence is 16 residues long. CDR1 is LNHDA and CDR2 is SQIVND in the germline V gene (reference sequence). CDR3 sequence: CASSIEMGSANTEAFF. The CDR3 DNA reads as TGTGCCAGTAGTATAGAAATGGGGTCAGCGAACACTGAAGCTTTCTTT.

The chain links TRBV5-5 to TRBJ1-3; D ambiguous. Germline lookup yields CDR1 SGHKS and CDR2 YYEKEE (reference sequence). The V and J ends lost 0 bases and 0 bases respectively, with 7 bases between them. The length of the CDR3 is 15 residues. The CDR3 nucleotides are TGTGCCAGCAGCTTGGAGGCCCGCTCTGGAAACACCATATATTTT. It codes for CASSLEARSGNTIYF.

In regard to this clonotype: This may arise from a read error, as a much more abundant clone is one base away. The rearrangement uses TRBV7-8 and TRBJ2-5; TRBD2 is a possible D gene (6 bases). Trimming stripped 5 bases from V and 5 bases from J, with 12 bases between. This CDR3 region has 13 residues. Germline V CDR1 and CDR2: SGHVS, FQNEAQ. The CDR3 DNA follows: TGTGCCAGCAGCGTGGAGGGCTATGAGACCCAGTACTTC. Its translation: CASSVEGYETQYF.

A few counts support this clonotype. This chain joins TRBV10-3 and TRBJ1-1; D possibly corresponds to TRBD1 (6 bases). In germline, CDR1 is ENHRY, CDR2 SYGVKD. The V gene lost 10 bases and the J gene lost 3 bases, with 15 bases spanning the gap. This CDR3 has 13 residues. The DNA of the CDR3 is TGTGCCACCGAGGAGAGGGGGGACACTGAAGCTTTCTTT. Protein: CATEERGDTEAFF.

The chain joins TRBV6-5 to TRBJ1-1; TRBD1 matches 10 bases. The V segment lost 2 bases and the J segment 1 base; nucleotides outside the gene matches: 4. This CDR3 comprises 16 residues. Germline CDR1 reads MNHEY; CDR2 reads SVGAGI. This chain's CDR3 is CASSYGGDRGNTEAFF. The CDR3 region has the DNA TGTGCCAGCAGTTACGGCGGGGACAGGGGGAACACTGAAGCTTTCTTT.

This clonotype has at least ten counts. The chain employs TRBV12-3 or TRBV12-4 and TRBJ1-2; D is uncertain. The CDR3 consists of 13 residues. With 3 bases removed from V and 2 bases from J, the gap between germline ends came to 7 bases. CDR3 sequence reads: CASSFTLNYGYTF. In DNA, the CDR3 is TGTGCCAGCAGTTTTACACTGAACTATGGCTACACCTTC.

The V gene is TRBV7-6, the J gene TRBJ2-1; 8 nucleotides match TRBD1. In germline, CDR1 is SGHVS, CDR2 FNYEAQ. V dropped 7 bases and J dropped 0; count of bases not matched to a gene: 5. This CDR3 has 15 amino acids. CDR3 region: CASTLTGASYNEQFF. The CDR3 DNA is TGTGCCAGCACCCTGACAGGGGCCTCCTACAATGAGCAGTTCTTC. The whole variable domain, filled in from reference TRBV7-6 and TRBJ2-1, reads GAGVSQSPRYKVTKRGQDVALRCDPISGHVSLYWYRQALGQGPEFLTYFNYEAQQDKSGLPNDRFSAERPEGSISTLTIQRTEQRDSAMYRCASTLTGASYNEQFFGPGTRLTVL.

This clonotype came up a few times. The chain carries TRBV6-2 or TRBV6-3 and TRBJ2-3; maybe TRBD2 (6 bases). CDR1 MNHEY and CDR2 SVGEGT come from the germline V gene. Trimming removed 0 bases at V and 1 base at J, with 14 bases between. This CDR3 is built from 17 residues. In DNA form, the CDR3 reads TGTGCCAGCAGTTACTCGACCATAGCGGACCGCACAGATACGCAGTATTTT. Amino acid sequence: CASSYSTIADRTDTQYF.

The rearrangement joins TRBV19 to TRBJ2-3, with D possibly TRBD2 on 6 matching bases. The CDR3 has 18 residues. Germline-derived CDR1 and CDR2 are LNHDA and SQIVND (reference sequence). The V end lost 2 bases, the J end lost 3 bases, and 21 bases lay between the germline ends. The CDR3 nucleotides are TGTGCCAGTAGTATACGGGAGCCAACCCCCACTCGAACAGATACGCAGTATTTT. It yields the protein CASSIREPTPTRTDTQYF.

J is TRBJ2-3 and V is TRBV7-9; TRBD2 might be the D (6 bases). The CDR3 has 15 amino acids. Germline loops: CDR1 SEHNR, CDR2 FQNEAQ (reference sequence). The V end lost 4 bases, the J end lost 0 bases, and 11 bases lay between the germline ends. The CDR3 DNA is TGTGCCAGCAGCTCAACGCGGGGAAGCACAGATACGCAGTATTTT. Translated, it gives CASSSTRGSTDTQYF.

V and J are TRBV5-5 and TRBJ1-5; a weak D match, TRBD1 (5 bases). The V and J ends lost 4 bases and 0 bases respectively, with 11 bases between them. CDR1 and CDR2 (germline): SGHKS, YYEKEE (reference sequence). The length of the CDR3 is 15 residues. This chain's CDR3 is CASSTGTGSNQPQHF. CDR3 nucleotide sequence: TGTGCCAGCAGCACTGGGACCGGTAGCAATCAGCCCCAGCATTTT.

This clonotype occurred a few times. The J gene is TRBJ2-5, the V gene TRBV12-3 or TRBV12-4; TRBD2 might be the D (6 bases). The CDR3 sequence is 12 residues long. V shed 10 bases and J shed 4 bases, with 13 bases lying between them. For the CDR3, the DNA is TGTGCCACAAGTTTGGGGGGAGAGACCCAGTACTTC. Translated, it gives CATSLGGETQYF.

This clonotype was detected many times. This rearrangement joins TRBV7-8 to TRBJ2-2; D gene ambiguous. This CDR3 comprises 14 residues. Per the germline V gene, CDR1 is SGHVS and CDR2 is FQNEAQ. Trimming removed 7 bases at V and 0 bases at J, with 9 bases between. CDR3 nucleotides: TGTGCCAGCAACCTAGACGCGAACACCGGGGAGCTGTTTTTT. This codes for CASNLDANTGELFF.

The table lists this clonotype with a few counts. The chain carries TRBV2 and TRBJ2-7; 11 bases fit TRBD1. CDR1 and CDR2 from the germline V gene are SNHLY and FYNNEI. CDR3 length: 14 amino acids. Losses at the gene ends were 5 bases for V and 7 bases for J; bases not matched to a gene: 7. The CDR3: CASSMDRGHLEQYV. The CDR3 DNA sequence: TGTGCCAGCAGTATGGACAGGGGGCATCTGGAGCAGTACGTC.

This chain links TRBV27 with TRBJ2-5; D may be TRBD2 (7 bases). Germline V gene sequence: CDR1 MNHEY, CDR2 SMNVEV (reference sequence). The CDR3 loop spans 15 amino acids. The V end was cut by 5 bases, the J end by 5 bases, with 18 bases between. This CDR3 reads CASSLRGGRFETQYF. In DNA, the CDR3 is TGTGCCAGCAGTCTTAGGGGGGGGCGTTTCGAGACCCAGTACTTC.

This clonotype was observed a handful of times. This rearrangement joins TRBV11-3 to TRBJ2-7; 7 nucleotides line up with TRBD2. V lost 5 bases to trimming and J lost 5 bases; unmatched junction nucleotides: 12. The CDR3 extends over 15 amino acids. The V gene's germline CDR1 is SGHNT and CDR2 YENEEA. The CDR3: CASSPENSGADEQYV. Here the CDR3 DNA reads TGTGCCAGCAGCCCCGAGAACAGCGGGGCGGACGAGCAGTACGTC.

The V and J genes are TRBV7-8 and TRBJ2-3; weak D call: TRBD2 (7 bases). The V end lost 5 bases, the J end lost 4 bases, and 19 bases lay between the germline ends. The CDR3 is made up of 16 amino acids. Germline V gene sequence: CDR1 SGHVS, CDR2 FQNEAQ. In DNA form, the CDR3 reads TGTGCCAGCAGCCCATTCGTGGCGGGGGCCCCAGATACGCAGTATTTT. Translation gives CASSPFVAGAPDTQYF.

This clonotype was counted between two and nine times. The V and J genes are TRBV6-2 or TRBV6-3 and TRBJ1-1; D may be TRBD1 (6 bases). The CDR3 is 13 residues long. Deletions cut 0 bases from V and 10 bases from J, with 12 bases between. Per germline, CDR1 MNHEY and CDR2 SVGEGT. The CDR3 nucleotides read TGTGCCAGCAGTTACTCCCAGGGGAGGGCAGCTTTCTTT. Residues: CASSYSQGRAAFF.